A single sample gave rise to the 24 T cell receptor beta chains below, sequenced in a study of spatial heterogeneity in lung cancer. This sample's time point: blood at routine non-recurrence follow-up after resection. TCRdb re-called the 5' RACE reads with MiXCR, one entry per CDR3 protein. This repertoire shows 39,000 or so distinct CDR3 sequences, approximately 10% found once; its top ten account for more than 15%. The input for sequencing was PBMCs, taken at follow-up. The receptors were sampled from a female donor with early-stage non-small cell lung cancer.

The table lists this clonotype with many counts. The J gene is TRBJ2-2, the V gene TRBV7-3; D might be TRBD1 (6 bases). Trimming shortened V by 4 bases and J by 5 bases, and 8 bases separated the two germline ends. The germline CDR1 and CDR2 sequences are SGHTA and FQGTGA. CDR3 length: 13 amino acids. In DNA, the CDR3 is TGTGCCAGCAGCTCCCAGGGGACCGGGGAGCTGTTTTTT. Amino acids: CASSSQGTGELFF.

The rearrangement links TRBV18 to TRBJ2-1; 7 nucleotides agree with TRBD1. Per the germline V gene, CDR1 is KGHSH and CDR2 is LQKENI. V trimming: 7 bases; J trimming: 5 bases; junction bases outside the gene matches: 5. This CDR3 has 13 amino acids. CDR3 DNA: TGTGCCAGCTTATGGGACAGCAACAATGAGCAGTTCTTC. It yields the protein CASLWDSNNEQFF.

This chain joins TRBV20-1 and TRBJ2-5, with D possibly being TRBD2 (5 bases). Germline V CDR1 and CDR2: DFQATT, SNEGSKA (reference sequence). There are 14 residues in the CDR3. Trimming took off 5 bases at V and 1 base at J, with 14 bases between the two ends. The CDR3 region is CSAFEDFLQETQYF. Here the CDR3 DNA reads TGCAGTGCTTTCGAGGACTTCCTCCAAGAGACCCAGTACTTC.

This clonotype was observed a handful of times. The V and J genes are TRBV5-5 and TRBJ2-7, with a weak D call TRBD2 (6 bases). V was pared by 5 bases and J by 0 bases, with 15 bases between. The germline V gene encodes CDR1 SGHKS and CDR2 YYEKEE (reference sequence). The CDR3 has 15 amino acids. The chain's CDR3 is CASSFAGGLSYEQYF. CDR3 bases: TGTGCCAGCAGTTTTGCCGGGGGACTCTCCTACGAGCAGTACTTC.

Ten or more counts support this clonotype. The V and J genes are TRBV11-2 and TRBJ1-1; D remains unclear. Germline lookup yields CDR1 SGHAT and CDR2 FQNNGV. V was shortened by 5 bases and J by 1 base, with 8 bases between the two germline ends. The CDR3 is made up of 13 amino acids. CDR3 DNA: TGTGCCAGCAGCCTCCGCCGGAACACTGAAGCTTTCTTT. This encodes CASSLRRNTEAFF.

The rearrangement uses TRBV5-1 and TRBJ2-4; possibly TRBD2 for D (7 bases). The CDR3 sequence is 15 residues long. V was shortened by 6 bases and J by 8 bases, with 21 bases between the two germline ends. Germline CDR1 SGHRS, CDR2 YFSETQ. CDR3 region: CASTSGGPLGDIQYF. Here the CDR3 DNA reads TGCGCCAGCACTTCGGGGGGCCCTCTAGGGGACATTCAGTACTTC.

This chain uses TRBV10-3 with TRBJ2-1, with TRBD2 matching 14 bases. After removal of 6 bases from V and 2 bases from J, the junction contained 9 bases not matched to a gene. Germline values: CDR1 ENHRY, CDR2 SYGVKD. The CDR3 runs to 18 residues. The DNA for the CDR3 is TGTGCCATCAGGGTCCTAGAGACTAGCGGGGGGGCCTACAATGAGCAGTTCTTC. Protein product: CAIRVLETSGGAYNEQFF.

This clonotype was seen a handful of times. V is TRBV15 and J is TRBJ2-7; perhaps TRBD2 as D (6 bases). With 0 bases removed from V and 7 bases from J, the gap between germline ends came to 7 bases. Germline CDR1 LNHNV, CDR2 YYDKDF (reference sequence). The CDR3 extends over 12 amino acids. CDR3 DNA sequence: TGTGCCACCAGCAGAGATCGGGGGGAGCAGTACTTC. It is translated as CATSRDRGEQYF.

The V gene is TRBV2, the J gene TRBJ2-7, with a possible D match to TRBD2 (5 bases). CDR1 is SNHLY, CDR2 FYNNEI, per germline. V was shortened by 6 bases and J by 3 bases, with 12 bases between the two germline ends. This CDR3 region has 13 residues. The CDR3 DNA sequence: TGTGCCAGCAGCGGGGTAGGAGACTACGAGCAGTACTTC. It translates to CASSGVGDYEQYF.

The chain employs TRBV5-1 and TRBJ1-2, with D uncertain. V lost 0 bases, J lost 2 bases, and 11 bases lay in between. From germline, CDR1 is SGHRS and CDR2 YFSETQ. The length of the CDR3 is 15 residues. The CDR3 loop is CASSLEVATNYGYTF. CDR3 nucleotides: TGCGCCAGCAGCTTGGAAGTTGCCACCAACTATGGCTACACCTTC.

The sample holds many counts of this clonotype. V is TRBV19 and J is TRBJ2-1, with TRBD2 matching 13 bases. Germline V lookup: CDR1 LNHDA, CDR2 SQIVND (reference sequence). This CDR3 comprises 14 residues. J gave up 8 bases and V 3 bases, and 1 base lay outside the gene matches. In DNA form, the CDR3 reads TGTGCCAGTAGTATGACTAGCGGGGGGCATGAGCAGTTCTTC. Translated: CASSMTSGGHEQFF.

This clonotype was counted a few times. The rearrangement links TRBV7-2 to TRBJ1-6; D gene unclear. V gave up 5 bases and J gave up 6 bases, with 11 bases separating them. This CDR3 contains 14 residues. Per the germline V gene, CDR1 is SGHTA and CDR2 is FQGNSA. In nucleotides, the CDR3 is TGTGCCAGCAGCCCTCAGGTTGCTAATTCACCCCTCCACTTT. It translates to CASSPQVANSPLHF.

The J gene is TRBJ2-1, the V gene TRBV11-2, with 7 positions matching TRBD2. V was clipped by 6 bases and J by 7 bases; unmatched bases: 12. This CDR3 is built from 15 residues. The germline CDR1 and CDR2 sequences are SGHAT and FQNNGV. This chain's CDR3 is CASSSSGRGYNEQFF. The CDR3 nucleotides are TGTGCCAGCAGTTCAAGCGGGCGGGGGTATAATGAGCAGTTCTTC.

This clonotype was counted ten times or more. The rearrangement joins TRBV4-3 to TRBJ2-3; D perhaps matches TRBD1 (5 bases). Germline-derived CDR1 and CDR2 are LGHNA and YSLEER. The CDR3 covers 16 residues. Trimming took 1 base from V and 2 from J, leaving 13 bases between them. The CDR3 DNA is TGCGCCAGCAGCCAAGGGGCTAGTGGACACACAGATACGCAGTATTTT. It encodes CASSQGASGHTDTQYF.

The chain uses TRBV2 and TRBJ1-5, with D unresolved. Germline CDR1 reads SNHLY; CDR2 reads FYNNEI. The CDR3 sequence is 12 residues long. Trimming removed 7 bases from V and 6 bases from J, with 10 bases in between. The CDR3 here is CASTEGGQPQHF. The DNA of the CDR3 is TGTGCCAGCACAGAGGGTGGTCAGCCCCAGCATTTT.

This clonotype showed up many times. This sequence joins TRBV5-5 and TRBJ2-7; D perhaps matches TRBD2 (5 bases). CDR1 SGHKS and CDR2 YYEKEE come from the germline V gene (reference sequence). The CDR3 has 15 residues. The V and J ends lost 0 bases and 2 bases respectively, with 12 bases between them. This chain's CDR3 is CASSLGPDGTYEQYF. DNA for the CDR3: TGTGCCAGCAGCTTGGGCCCGGACGGGACCTACGAGCAGTACTTC. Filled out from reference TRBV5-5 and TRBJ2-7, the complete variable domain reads DAGVTQSPTHLIKTRGQQVTLRCSPISGHKSVSWYQQVLGQGPQFIFQYYEKEERGRGNFPDRFSARQFPNYSSELNVNALLLGDSALYLCASSLGPDGTYEQYFGPGTRLTVT.

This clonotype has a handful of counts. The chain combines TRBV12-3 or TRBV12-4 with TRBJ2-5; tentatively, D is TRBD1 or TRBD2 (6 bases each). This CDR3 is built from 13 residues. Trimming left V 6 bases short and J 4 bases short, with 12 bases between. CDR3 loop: CASSAWGAETQYF. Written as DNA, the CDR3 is TGTGCCAGCAGCGCCTGGGGGGCAGAGACCCAGTACTTC.

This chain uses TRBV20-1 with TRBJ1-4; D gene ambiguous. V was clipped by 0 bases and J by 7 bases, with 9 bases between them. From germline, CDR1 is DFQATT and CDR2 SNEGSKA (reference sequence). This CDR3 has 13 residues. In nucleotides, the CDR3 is TGCAGTGCTAGAGATGGGAACGTTGAAAAACTGTTTTTT. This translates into CSARDGNVEKLFF.

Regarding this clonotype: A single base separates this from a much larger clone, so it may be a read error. Written as DNA, the CDR3 is TGTGCCTGGAATGTAGGGAACACTGAAGCTTTCTTT. It is translated as CAWNVGNTEAFF. The V gene is TRBV30, the J gene TRBJ1-1; D is undetermined. Germline CDR1 is GTSNPN and CDR2 is SVGIG (reference sequence). V gave up 4 bases and J gave up 1 base, with 7 bases separating them. The CDR3 has 12 residues.

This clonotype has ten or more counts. The CDR3 coding sequence is TGTGCCAGCAGCCAAGACCAGGGATATCAGCCCCAGCATTTT. It specifies CASSQDQGYQPQHF. The V and J genes are TRBV3-1 and TRBJ1-5; D is possibly TRBD1 (5 bases). The CDR3 is made up of 14 amino acids. CDR1 and CDR2 (germline): LGHDT, YNNKEL (reference sequence). V lost 0 bases and J lost 5, with 8 bases in between.

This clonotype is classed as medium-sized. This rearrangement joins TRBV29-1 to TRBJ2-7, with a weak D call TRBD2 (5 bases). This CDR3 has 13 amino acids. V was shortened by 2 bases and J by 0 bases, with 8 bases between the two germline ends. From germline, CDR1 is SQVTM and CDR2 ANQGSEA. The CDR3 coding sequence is TGCAGCGTTGAAACTAGTCTCTCCTACGAGCAGTACTTC. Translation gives CSVETSLSYEQYF.

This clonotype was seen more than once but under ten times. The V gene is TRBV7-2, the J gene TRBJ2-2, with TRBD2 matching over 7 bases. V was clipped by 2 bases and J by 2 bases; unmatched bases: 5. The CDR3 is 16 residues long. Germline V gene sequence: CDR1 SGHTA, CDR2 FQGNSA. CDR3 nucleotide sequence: TGTGCCAGCAGCTTAATGAGACTAGCAAACACCGGGGAGCTGTTTTTT. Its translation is CASSLMRLANTGELFF.

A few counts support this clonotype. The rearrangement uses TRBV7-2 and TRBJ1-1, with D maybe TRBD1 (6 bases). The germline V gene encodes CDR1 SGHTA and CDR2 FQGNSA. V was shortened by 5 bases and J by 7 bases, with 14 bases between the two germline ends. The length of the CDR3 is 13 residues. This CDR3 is CASSTDSVYEAFF. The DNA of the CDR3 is TGTGCCAGCAGCACGGACAGCGTATATGAAGCTTTCTTT. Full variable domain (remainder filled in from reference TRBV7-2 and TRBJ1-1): GAGVSQSPSNKVTEKGKDVELRCDPISGHTALYWYRQSLGQGLEFLIYFQGNSAPDKSGLPSDRFSAERTGGSVSTLTIQRTQQEDSAVYLCASSTDSVYEAFFGQGTRLTVV.

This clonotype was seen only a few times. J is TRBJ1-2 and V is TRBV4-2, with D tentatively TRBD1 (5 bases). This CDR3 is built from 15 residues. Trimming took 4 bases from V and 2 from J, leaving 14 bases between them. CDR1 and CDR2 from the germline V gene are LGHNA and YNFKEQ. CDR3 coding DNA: TGTGCCAGCAGCCCTCTGGGGGGGATCAACTATGGCTACACCTTC. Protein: CASSPLGGINYGYTF.